The 26 T cell receptor beta chains given below trace back to one sample, sequenced in a study of patients and donors after allogeneic stem cell transplantation. One entry per CDR3 protein, called by TCRdb with MiXCR from the RT-PCR reads. This table has 98,000 or so distinct CDR3 sequences, less than 45% appearing once. Sequenced input: blood, either unsorted or a sorted T cell fraction (not recorded which). The receptor source for this set is a human donor who was either an allogeneic HSCT recipient or a stem cell or donor lymphocyte infusion donor (not recorded which). It is not recorded whose cells these are; they may come from a transplant donor.

The chain joins TRBV28 to TRBJ2-1, with 9 bases matching TRBD1. The CDR3 runs 14 residues. Trimming took 7 bases from V and 3 from J; bases not matched to a gene: 4. Germline-derived CDR1 and CDR2 are MDHEN and SYDVKM. The CDR3 is CASNTGGDYNEQFF. CDR3 DNA sequence: TGTGCCAGCAATACAGGGGGCGACTACAATGAGCAGTTCTTC.

This chain links TRBV3-1 with TRBJ2-2, with TRBD2 matching over 10 bases. CDR1 is LGHDT, CDR2 YNNKEL, per germline (reference sequence). With V trimmed by 2 bases and J by 5 bases, 8 bases remained unmatched. This CDR3 spans 17 amino acids. CDR3 in DNA: TGTGCCAGCAGCCAAACCCAGCGGGAGGGCCTGACCGGGGAGCTGTTTTTT. Translated, it gives CASSQTQREGLTGELFF.

The gene calls are TRBV7-2 and TRBJ2-1, with D possibly TRBD2 on 6 matching bases. V lost 5 bases and J lost 7, with 12 bases in between. CDR1 and CDR2 from the germline V gene are SGHTA and FQGNSA. The CDR3 consists of 13 residues. The CDR3 loop reads CASSKEGGNEQFF. The CDR3 bases are TGTGCCAGCAGCAAGGAGGGTGGAAATGAGCAGTTCTTC. The full variable domain, in which reference TRBV7-2 and TRBJ2-1 provide the parts outside the CDR3, is GAGVSQSPSNKVTEKGKDVELRCDPISGHTALYWYRQSLGQGLEFLIYFQGNSAPDKSGLPSDRFSAERTGGSVSTLTIQRTQQEDSAVYLCASSKEGGNEQFFGPGTRLTVL.

V and J are TRBV7-2 and TRBJ2-2; the D gene is possibly TRBD2 (6 bases). V gave up 5 bases and J gave up 1 base, with 14 bases separating them. This CDR3 has 16 amino acids. Germline V gene data show CDR1 as SGHTA and CDR2 as FQGNSA. The CDR3 region is CASSAPLAVNTGELFF. The CDR3 DNA sequence: TGTGCCAGCAGCGCGCCTTTAGCGGTGAACACCGGGGAGCTGTTTTTT.

The table lists this clonotype with a few counts. The chain links TRBV6-5 to TRBJ1-2, with D perhaps TRBD1 (6 bases). V was shortened by 0 bases and J by 7 bases, with 12 bases between the two germline ends. CDR1 MNHEY and CDR2 SVGAGI come from the germline V gene. The CDR3 consists of 14 residues. CDR3 sequence reads: CASSYSKQGGGYTF. The CDR3 region has the DNA TGTGCCAGCAGTTACTCGAAACAGGGCGGTGGCTACACCTTC.

This rearrangement joins TRBV6-5 to TRBJ2-3; 7 bases fit TRBD2. The CDR3 has 15 residues. CDR1 MNHEY and CDR2 SVGAGI come from the germline V gene. The V gene end was trimmed by 4 bases and the J gene end by 1 base; junction bases not matched to a gene: 5. The CDR3 protein is CASSSTSQGTDTQYF. CDR3 in DNA: TGTGCCAGCAGTTCGACTAGCCAGGGCACAGATACGCAGTATTTT.

J is TRBJ2-1 and V is TRBV11-2; D is unclear. V was cut by 0 bases and J by 1 base, with 4 bases left in between. Germline lookup yields CDR1 SGHAT and CDR2 FQNNGV. The CDR3 extends over 14 amino acids. The CDR3 sequence: CASSLERSYNEQFF. CDR3 sequence (DNA): TGTGCCAGCAGCTTAGAAAGATCCTACAATGAGCAGTTCTTC.

This clonotype was found a few times. V gene TRBV10-3 combines with J gene TRBJ2-5; 12 bases match TRBD2. V shed 10 bases, J shed 4 bases, and the junction held 10 bases outside the gene matches. This CDR3 spans 15 amino acids. In germline, CDR1 is ENHRY, CDR2 SYGVKD. The CDR3 loop reads CATGRLAGARETQYF. For the CDR3, the DNA is TGTGCCACCGGACGACTAGCGGGAGCTCGAGAGACCCAGTACTTC.

The V call is TRBV25-1, the J call TRBJ2-4; possibly TRBD1 for D (6 bases). Trimming shortened V by 3 bases and J by 2 bases, and 14 bases separated the two germline ends. The CDR3 runs to 16 residues. Germline V gene sequence: CDR1 MGHDK, CDR2 SYGVNS. CDR3 loop: CASSDIGRGSKNIQYF. Here the CDR3 DNA reads TGTGCCAGCAGTGACATAGGCAGGGGTTCCAAAAACATTCAGTACTTC. The full variable domain, rest sourced from reference TRBV25-1 and TRBJ2-4, is EADIYQTPRYLVIGTGKKITLECSQTMGHDKMYWYQQDPGMELHLIHYSYGVNSTEKGDLSSESTVSRIRTEHFPLTLESARPSHTSQYLCASSDIGRGSKNIQYFGAGTRLSVL.

The chain couples TRBV29-1 to TRBJ2-7, with D tentatively TRBD1 or TRBD2 (5 bases each). Per the germline V gene, CDR1 is SQVTM and CDR2 is ANQGSEA. With 6 bases removed from V and 7 bases from J, the gap between germline ends came to 19 bases. The CDR3 runs 13 residues. The CDR3 nucleotides are TGCAGCGTGCGTGGGACCCTGCTTGAGGAGCAGTACTTC. Encoded protein: CSVRGTLLEEQYF.

The V gene is TRBV7-9, the J gene TRBJ1-2; D ambiguous. This CDR3 has 11 residues. Trimming pared 5 bases from V and 10 bases from J, leaving 11 bases between. The germline V gene has CDR1 SEHNR and CDR2 FQNEAQ (reference sequence). CDR3 loop: CASSQAETYTF. CDR3 coding DNA: TGTGCCAGCAGCCAAGCGGAGACCTACACCTTC.

This clonotype was seen more than once but under ten times. The chain employs TRBV5-1 and TRBJ2-7; D possibly matches TRBD1 or TRBD2 (5 bases each). Between the trimmed V and J ends, which lost 0 bases and 5 bases, there was a span of 15 bases. Germline V gene lookup returns CDR1 SGHRS and CDR2 YFSETQ. This CDR3 has 15 residues. CDR3 bases: TGCGCCAGCAGCTTGGTTCGTTCGGGGCGAGACGAGCAGTACTTC. It is translated as CASSLVRSGRDEQYF.

A note on this clonotype: At one of its ends the junction is not consistent with the germline gene, which may arise from a read error. The chain couples TRBV12-3 or TRBV12-4 to TRBJ1-4, with unresolved D. This CDR3 has 11 amino acids. The chain's CDR3 is CASSLTPLLSF. The CDR3 bases are TGTGCCAGCAGTTTAACCCCGCTCCTGTCCTTT.

The chain combines TRBV20-1 with TRBJ1-5; 10 nucleotides align to TRBD1. The CDR3 loop spans 18 amino acids. Losses at the gene ends were 0 bases for V and 0 bases for J; bases not matched to a gene: 8. Per the germline V gene, CDR1 is DFQATT and CDR2 is SNEGSKA (reference sequence). CDR3 in amino acids: CSAREDRGKLFSNQPQHF. The CDR3 bases are TGCAGTGCTAGAGAGGACAGGGGGAAACTGTTTAGCAATCAGCCCCAGCATTTT.

The chain joins TRBV7-8 to TRBJ2-5; D ambiguous. Germline CDR1 is SGHVS and CDR2 is FQNEAQ. The CDR3 extends over 14 amino acids. The germline V and J ends were trimmed by 5 bases and 4 bases, with 14 bases remaining between them. For the CDR3, the DNA is TGTGCCAGCAGCCCTTTTGTGGGTGGAGAGACCCAGTACTTC. Translated, it gives CASSPFVGGETQYF.

The chain combines TRBV7-9 with TRBJ1-4, with 7 bases that match TRBD1. The CDR3 has 18 amino acids. Germline CDR1 and CDR2: SEHNR and FQNEAQ (reference sequence). V dropped 3 bases and J dropped 4; count of bases not matched to a gene: 14. In DNA form, the CDR3 reads TGTGCCAGCAGCTTGGCCAACTTTGGGACAGCTCATAATGAAAAACTGTTTTTT. Translated: CASSLANFGTAHNEKLFF.

This clonotype was observed a handful of times. J is TRBJ2-1 and V is TRBV6-6; perhaps TRBD1 as D (5 bases). CDR3 length: 15 amino acids. The germline V gene has CDR1 MNHNY and CDR2 SVGAGI (reference sequence). With 2 bases removed from V and 4 bases from J, the gap between germline ends came to 12 bases. CDR3 sequence (DNA): TGTGCCAGCAGTTACCTGGACACCATTTACAATGAGCAGTTCTTC. Translation gives CASSYLDTIYNEQFF.

The chain joins TRBV20-1 to TRBJ1-4; 8 nucleotides agree with TRBD1. Germline CDR1 is DFQATT and CDR2 is SNEGSKA (reference sequence). Germline trimming cut 5 bases from V and 8 bases from J; bases unmatched to any gene: 7. The CDR3 is 13 amino acids. The CDR3 DNA sequence: TGCAGTGCTGCCGGGACAGGCAGCGAAAAACTGTTTTTT. It yields the protein CSAAGTGSEKLFF.

The rearrangement links TRBV10-3 to TRBJ2-2; D is perhaps TRBD1 (6 bases). Germline V gene data show CDR1 as ENHRY and CDR2 as SYGVKD. With 6 bases removed from V and 7 bases from J, the gap between germline ends came to 12 bases. The CDR3 has 13 residues. CDR3 sequence reads: CAIRESGVGELFF. The DNA for the CDR3 is TGTGCCATCAGAGAATCAGGGGTCGGGGAGCTGTTTTTT.

This clonotype was seen a handful of times. CDR3 region: CASSNPVTSNTGELFF. DNA of the CDR3: TGTGCCAGCAGTAACCCGGTTACCTCGAACACCGGGGAGCTGTTTTTT. J is TRBJ2-2 and V is TRBV6-2 or TRBV6-3; D not certain. V was trimmed by 5 bases and J by 0 bases, leaving 13 bases between them. This CDR3 region has 16 residues. Germline V CDR1 and CDR2: MNHEY, SVGEGT.

The chain employs TRBV6-5 and TRBJ1-4; D possibly corresponds to TRBD1 (6 bases). There are 13 residues in the CDR3. Trimming removed 4 bases from V and 8 bases from J, with 11 bases in between. CDR1 is MNHEY and CDR2 is SVGAGI in the germline V gene. CDR3 region: CASSLQGKEKLFF. The CDR3 DNA reads as TGTGCCAGCAGTTTACAGGGCAAGGAAAAACTGTTTTTT.

This clonotype has a handful of counts. This chain joins TRBV6-5 and TRBJ1-2, with D maybe TRBD1 (6 bases). The V gene lost 5 bases and the J gene lost 4 bases, with 14 bases spanning the gap. The germline V gene encodes CDR1 MNHEY and CDR2 SVGAGI. The CDR3 contains 14 residues. The CDR3 coding sequence is TGTGCCAGCAGTGCACAGGGTTTGGGCTATGGCTACACCTTC. Translated, it gives CASSAQGLGYGYTF.

CDR3: CSAREGHRNQPQHF. CDR3 bases: TGCAGTGCTAGAGAGGGGCATCGCAATCAGCCCCAGCATTTT. This sequence joins TRBV20-1 and TRBJ1-5; D might be TRBD1 (5 bases). V shed 0 bases and J shed 2 bases, with 8 bases lying between them. The CDR3 sequence is 14 residues long. The germline V gene has CDR1 DFQATT and CDR2 SNEGSKA (reference sequence).

This clonotype was seen only a few times. The chain employs TRBV5-4 and TRBJ1-2; D not resolved. The CDR3 spans 13 residues. Germline CDR1 is SGHNT and CDR2 is YYREEE (reference sequence). Trimming stripped 1 base from V and 2 bases from J, with 6 bases between. CDR3 sequence reads: CASSLPGNYGYTF. CDR3 in DNA: TGTGCCAGCAGCTTGCCTGGAAACTATGGCTACACCTTC.

This clonotype is a singleton in its sample. The chain uses TRBV5-6 and TRBJ2-4, with 7 bases matching TRBD1. Germline lookup yields CDR1 SGHDT and CDR2 YYEEEE. J gave up 7 bases and V 1 base, and 5 bases lay outside the gene matches. This CDR3 has 14 residues. Here the CDR3 reads CASSLPGGMNIQYF. In nucleotides, the CDR3 is TGTGCCAGCAGCTTGCCAGGGGGTATGAACATTCAGTACTTC.

This clonotype was detected only a few times. The J gene is TRBJ1-1, the V gene TRBV7-2; tentatively, D is TRBD1 (5 bases). Germline V gene sequence: CDR1 SGHTA, CDR2 FQGNSA. This CDR3 has 14 amino acids. V lost 1 base, J lost 4 bases, and 10 bases lay in between. The CDR3 reads CASSLDSRATEAFF. CDR3 coding DNA: TGTGCCAGCAGCTTAGACTCCAGGGCCACTGAAGCTTTCTTT.